These 10 T cell receptor beta chains originate from one sample sequenced in a study of T cell responses to AZD1222 COVID-19 vaccine. Some clones are missing from TCRdb's copy, which holds only in-frame ones; the method was immunoSEQ multiplex PCR. Of approximately 130,000 clones in the sample, 80% to 90% were seen once. Specimen: peripheral blood, collected 28 days after the second AZD1222 dose. The origin of the receptors is an adult who received the AZD1222 COVID-19 vaccine.

The chain couples TRBV7-2 to TRBJ1-2; no clear D gene. The V gene's germline CDR1 is SGHTA and CDR2 FQGNSA. The CDR3 is 11 amino acids. V lost 4 bases to trimming and J lost 5 bases, with 5 bases between them. The CDR3 reads CASSSTYGYTF. DNA for the CDR3: TGTGCCAGCAGCTCTACGTATGGCTACACCTTC. Variable domain in full (rest from reference TRBV7-2 and TRBJ1-2): GAGVSQSPSNKVTEKGKDVELRCDPISGHTALYWYRQSLGQGLEFLIYFQGNSAPDKSGLPSDRFSAERTGGSVSTLTIQRTQQEDSAVYLCASSSTYGYTFGSGTRLTVV.

The chain is built from TRBV20-1 and TRBJ2-7, with 8 bases that match TRBD2. Germline V gene lookup returns CDR1 DFQATT and CDR2 SNEGSKA (reference sequence). This CDR3 spans 17 amino acids. The ends lost 3 bases at V and 2 bases at J; junction bases unmatched: 15. As DNA, the CDR3 is TGCAGTGCTAGTTCCCAAGGGTTGGGCGGGAGGCCCTACGAGCAGTACTTC. Residues: CSASSQGLGGRPYEQYF.

J is TRBJ2-5 and V is TRBV6-5; D not resolved. CDR1 MNHEY and CDR2 SVGAGI come from the germline V gene. The CDR3 totals 12 residues. V lost 5 bases and J 5 bases, leaving 9 bases between the germline ends. The CDR3 nucleotides read TGTGCCAGCAGTCAGGTGGGGGAGACCCAGTACTTC. This translates into CASSQVGETQYF.

V and J are TRBV5-1 and TRBJ1-2; D might be TRBD1 (5 bases). The CDR3 runs 13 residues. Germline lookup yields CDR1 SGHRS and CDR2 YFSETQ. V lost 0 bases and J 5 bases, leaving 8 bases between the germline ends. CDR3 sequence (DNA): TGCGCCAGCAGCTTGGAAAGGGGTTATGGCTACACCTTC. It specifies CASSLERGYGYTF.

The chain couples TRBV7-8 to TRBJ1-6; 7 bases match TRBD1. CDR3 size: 15 residues. CDR1 is SGHVS and CDR2 is FQNEAQ in the germline V gene. With V trimmed by 4 bases and J by 8 bases, 8 bases remained unmatched. The CDR3 bases are TGTGCCAGCAGCTCCCCGGGACAGCCGGATTCACCCCTCCACTTT. This encodes CASSSPGQPDSPLHF. The full variable domain, its missing parts supplied by reference TRBV7-8 and TRBJ1-6, is GAGVSQSPRYKVAKRGQDVALRCDPISGHVSLFWYQQALGQGPEFLTYFQNEAQLDKSGLPSDRFFAERPEGSVSTLKIQRTQQEDSAVYLCASSSPGQPDSPLHFGNGTRLTVT.

The chain employs TRBV11-1 and TRBJ2-7; a weak D match, TRBD1 (5 bases). The CDR3 runs to 14 residues. The germline CDR1 and CDR2 sequences are SGHAT and FQDESV (reference sequence). Trimming left V 3 bases short and J 7 bases short, with 16 bases between. The DNA for the CDR3 is TGTGCCAGCAGCTTTGATTCGTGGTCAGGGGAGCAGTACTTC. Protein product: CASSFDSWSGEQYF.

This chain uses TRBV6-6 with TRBJ2-1; 12 bases agree with TRBD2. Germline CDR1 MNHNY, CDR2 SVGAGI (reference sequence). V shed 6 bases and J 6 bases; nucleotides not matched to a gene: 3. The CDR3 consists of 14 residues. CDR3 region: CASRLAGGPNEQFF. The CDR3, as DNA: TGTGCCAGCAGACTAGCGGGAGGCCCCAATGAGCAGTTCTTC.

This clone has just one count. This chain connects TRBV27 to TRBJ1-1; D gene ambiguous. V shed 4 bases and J shed 5 bases, with 14 bases lying between them. The CDR3 has 14 residues. Germline loops: CDR1 MNHEY, CDR2 SMNVEV (reference sequence). The CDR3 spells CASSYRPIGTEAFF. The CDR3 DNA reads TGTGCCAGCAGTTACCGACCGATTGGGACTGAAGCTTTCTTT.

The chain is built from TRBV5-4 and TRBJ2-7; D gene ambiguous. The germline CDR1 and CDR2 sequences are SGHNT and YYREEE (reference sequence). This CDR3 comprises 15 residues. Trimming removed 5 bases at V and 0 bases at J, with 15 bases between. The CDR3 DNA is TGTGCCAGCAGAACCAAGACAAGCAGCTCCTACGAGCAGTACTTC. Its protein is CASRTKTSSSYEQYF.

The chain joins TRBV9 to TRBJ2-3; D is undetermined. V lost 2 bases and J 0 bases, leaving 10 bases between the germline ends. The CDR3 is made up of 15 amino acids. Germline lookup yields CDR1 SGDLS and CDR2 YYNGEE. The CDR3 loop reads CASSVGFGSTDTQYF. CDR3 nucleotides: TGTGCCAGCAGCGTTGGATTTGGTAGCACAGATACGCAGTATTTT.